The source of this T cell receptor (beta chain) is a study of blood T cell repertoires in COVID-19. Original data processing: It was from reference gene primer amplification that nucleated cell counts were estimated. Sequenced by immunoSEQ multiplex PCR; TCRdb stores in-frame clones only, minus some. D and trimming come from the DNA, and the V and J calls and clone size come from that table. The profile shows roughly 200,000 clones, 70% to 85% of them singletons. The CDR3 is 15 residues long. Trimming took 5 bases from V and 2 from J; bases not matched to a gene: 5. Per the germline V gene, CDR1 is SGHAT and CDR2 is FQNNGV.

The TCR originated in a man in his fifties or sixties who had recovered from COVID-19. V gene TRBV11-2 combines with J gene TRBJ1-2; 10 positions match TRBD1. Specimen: peripheral blood. Here the CDR3 DNA reads TGTGCCAGCAGCCCTCGACAGGGGGCAAACTATGGCTACACCTTC. As protein: CASSPRQGANYGYTF.